The 7 T cell receptor beta chains below were found in one sample sequenced in a study of T-cell reconstitution after alpha-beta-depleted transplantation in children. Preparation of the TCRbeta library was carried out with unique molecular identifiers. TCRdb re-derived calls from the PCR reads in MiXCR, one entry per CDR3 protein. The top ten clones hold more than 2% of a sample with about 500,000 distinct CDR3 sequences, about 33% of them seen once. Sequences were derived from PBMCs from the stem cell graft donor, sampled from the stem cell graft. The receptors here all came from a human donor who donated a stem cell graft to a child with aplastic anemia.

This clonotype was seen a handful of times. V gene TRBV7-9 combines with J gene TRBJ2-2; TRBD1 aligns across 8 bases. The ends lost 9 bases at V and 5 bases at J; junction bases unmatched: 8. The CDR3 loop spans 14 amino acids. Germline CDR1 is SEHNR and CDR2 is FQNEAQ (reference sequence). The CDR3 region is CASTGQGRTGELFF. As DNA, the CDR3 is TGTGCCAGTACTGGACAGGGAAGAACCGGGGAGCTGTTTTTT.

This clonotype occurred a few times. As DNA, the CDR3 is TGTGCCAGCTCCCCCGGGACACCGGATATTGGGCAGCCCCAGCATTTT. It encodes CASSPGTPDIGQPQHF. The gene calls are TRBV18 and TRBJ1-5, with D possibly being TRBD1 (6 bases). Trimming took 6 bases from V and 7 from J, leaving 22 bases between them. The CDR3 is made up of 16 amino acids. Germline V CDR1 and CDR2: KGHSH, LQKENI.

This chain connects TRBV20-1 to TRBJ2-3, with D possibly called TRBD1 or TRBD2 (6 bases each). V was cut by 0 bases and J by 5 bases, with 15 bases left in between. Germline lookup yields CDR1 DFQATT and CDR2 SNEGSKA (reference sequence). The CDR3 runs 15 residues. The DNA of the CDR3 is TGCAGTGCTAGAGATCCGAAAAGGGGGGTAGATACGCAGTATTTT. This sequence encodes CSARDPKRGVDTQYF.

This clonotype was detected a few times. V usage is TRBV7-8 and J usage is TRBJ2-1, with 10 positions matching TRBD2. V was clipped by 2 bases and J by 7 bases; unmatched bases: 11. This CDR3 spans 17 amino acids. Germline values: CDR1 SGHVS, CDR2 FQNEAQ. DNA of the CDR3: TGTGCCAGCAGCTTATCCGGGACTAGCGCCTCTGGAAATGAGCAGTTCTTC. As protein: CASSLSGTSASGNEQFF.

This clonotype was observed a handful of times. In nucleotides, the CDR3 is TGTGCCTGGAGAAGTCGAGGGGCGGACACCGGGGAGCTGTTTTTT. Translated: CAWRSRGADTGELFF. The chain links TRBV30 to TRBJ2-2; tentatively, D is TRBD1 or TRBD2 (5 bases each). The CDR3 has 15 residues. CDR1 and CDR2 (germline): GTSNPN, SVGIG (reference sequence). V lost 3 bases and J 3 bases, leaving 14 bases between the germline ends.

The V call is TRBV3-1, the J call TRBJ2-3, with 7 bases matching TRBD2. V gave up 8 bases and J gave up 5 bases; unmatched junction bases: 13. Germline CDR1 and CDR2: LGHDT and YNNKEL (reference sequence). CDR3 length: 15 residues. The CDR3 reads CASSPPRDYQDTQYF. Written as DNA, the CDR3 is TGTGCCAGCTCCCCTCCCCGGGACTATCAAGATACGCAGTATTTT.

The genes are TRBV11-2 and TRBJ1-1; TRBD1 aligns across 9 bases. The CDR3 is 19 residues long. Trimming took 5 bases from V and 0 from J; bases not matched to a gene: 16. The germline gives CDR1 SGHAT, CDR2 FQNNGV. The CDR3: CASSLNGFGTGTMNTEAFF. CDR3 DNA sequence: TGTGCCAGCAGCCTGAACGGTTTTGGGACAGGGACAATGAACACTGAAGCTTTCTTT.